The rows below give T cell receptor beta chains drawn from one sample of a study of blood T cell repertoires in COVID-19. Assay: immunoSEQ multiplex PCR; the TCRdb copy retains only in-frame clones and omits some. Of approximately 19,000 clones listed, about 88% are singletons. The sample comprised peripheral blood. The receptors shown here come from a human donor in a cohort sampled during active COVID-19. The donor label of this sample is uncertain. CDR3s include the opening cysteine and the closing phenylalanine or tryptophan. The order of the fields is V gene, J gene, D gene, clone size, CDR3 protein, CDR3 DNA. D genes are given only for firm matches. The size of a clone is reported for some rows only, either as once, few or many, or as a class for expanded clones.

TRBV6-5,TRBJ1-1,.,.,CASSLEMNTEAFF,TGTGCCAGCAGTTTAGAGATGAACACTGAAGCTTTCTTT
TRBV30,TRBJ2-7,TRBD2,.,CAWSPGLAYEQYF,TGTGCCTGGAGCCCCGGACTAGCCTACGAGCAGTACTTC
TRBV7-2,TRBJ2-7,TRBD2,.,CASSSSGGRTSYEQYF,TGTGCCAGCAGCTCGTCCGGCGGGAGGACATCCTACGAGCAGTACTTC
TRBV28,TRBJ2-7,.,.,CASSLKRWYGSYEQYF,TGTGCCAGCAGTTTAAAACGTTGGTACGGCTCCTACGAGCAGTACTTC
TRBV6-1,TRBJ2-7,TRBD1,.,CASSEVTTGSYEQYF,TGTGCCAGCAGTGAAGTTACGACAGGGAGCTACGAGCAGTACTTC
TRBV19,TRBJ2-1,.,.,CASTVGESSGSMNEQFF,TGTGCCAGTACGGTCGGGGAATCAAGCGGCTCCATGAATGAGCAGTTCTTC
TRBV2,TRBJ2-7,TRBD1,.,CASSLGTGVYEQYF,TGTGCCAGCAGCCTGGGGACAGGGGTCTACGAGCAGTACTTC
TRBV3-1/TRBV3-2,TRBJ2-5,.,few,CASSQGRRLVYF,TGTGCCAGCAGCCAAGGTCGCCGGTTAGTGTACTTC
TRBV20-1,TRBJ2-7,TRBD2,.,CSASSSGGAYEQYF,TGCAGTGCTAGTTCCAGCGGGGGAGCCTACGAGCAGTACTTC
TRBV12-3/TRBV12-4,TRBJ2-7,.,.,CASSSQILYEQYF,TGTGCCAGCAGTTCTCAGATTCTCTACGAGCAGTACTTC
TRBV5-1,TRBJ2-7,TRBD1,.,CASSLVDRGGEQYF,TGCGCCAGCAGCTTGGTTGACAGGGGTGGGGAGCAGTACTTC
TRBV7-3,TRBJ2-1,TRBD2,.,CASSTRTSGANEQFF,TGTGCCAGCAGCACCCGGACTAGCGGAGCAAATGAGCAGTTCTTC
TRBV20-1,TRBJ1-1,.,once,CSASQAGFMNTEAFF,TGCAGTGCTAGTCAGGCAGGATTCATGAACACTGAAGCTTTCTTT
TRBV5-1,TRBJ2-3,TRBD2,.,CASSPAGGTSASTDTQYF,TGCGCCAGCAGCCCCGCCGGGGGGACTAGCGCTAGCACAGATACGCAGTATTTT
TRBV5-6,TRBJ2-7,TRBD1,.,CASSFGDRVSYEQYF,TGTGCCAGCAGCTTTGGAGACAGGGTCTCCTACGAGCAGTACTTC
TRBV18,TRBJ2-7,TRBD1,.,CASSPRDRGTEQYF,TGTGCCAGCTCACCTAGGGACAGGGGAACCGAGCAGTACTTC
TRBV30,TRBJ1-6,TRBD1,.,CAWRHDRGNSPLHF,TGTGCCTGGAGACATGACAGGGGAAATTCACCCCTCCACTTT
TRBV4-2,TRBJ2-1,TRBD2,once,CASSQATNGGRDNEQFF,TGTGCCAGCAGCCAAGCCACGAACGGAGGGAGGGACAATGAGCAGTTCTTC
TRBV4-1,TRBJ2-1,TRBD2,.,CASSQDSPRGLAGANEQFF,TGCGCCAGCAGCCAAGATTCCCCTAGGGGGCTAGCGGGAGCCAATGAGCAGTTCTTC
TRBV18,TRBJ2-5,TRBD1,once,CASSPSRDSQETQYF,TGTGCCAGCTCACCGTCCCGGGACAGTCAAGAGACCCAGTACTTC
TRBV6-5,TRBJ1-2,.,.,CASSSQNYGYTF,TGTGCCAGCAGTTCTCAGAACTATGGCTACACCTTC
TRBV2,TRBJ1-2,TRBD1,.,CASQTGRGGDGYTF,TGTGCCAGCCAGACAGGGCGGGGGGGAGATGGCTACACCTTC
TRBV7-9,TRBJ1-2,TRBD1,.,CASPGQGGYGYTF,TGTGCCAGCCCGGGACAGGGGGGTTATGGCTACACCTTC
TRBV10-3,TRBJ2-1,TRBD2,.,CAISELAGENGEQFF,TGTGCCATCAGTGAATTAGCGGGAGAGAACGGTGAGCAGTTCTTC
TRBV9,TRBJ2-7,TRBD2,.,CASSPRLANSYEQYF,TGTGCCAGCAGCCCTCGACTAGCGAACTCCTACGAGCAGTACTTC
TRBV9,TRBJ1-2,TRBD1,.,CASSAGQGPRGYTF,TGTGCCAGCAGCGCAGGACAGGGCCCTAGAGGCTACACCTTC
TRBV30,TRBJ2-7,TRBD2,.,CAWSRRGIYEQYF,TGTGCCTGGAGTAGGCGGGGGATCTACGAGCAGTACTTC
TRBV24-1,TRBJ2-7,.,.,CATSDPGQYEQYF,TGTGCCACCAGTGACCCCGGACAGTACGAGCAGTACTTC
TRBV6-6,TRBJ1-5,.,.,CASSYGPYSNQPQHF,TGTGCCAGCAGTTACGGGCCGTATAGCAATCAGCCCCAGCATTTT
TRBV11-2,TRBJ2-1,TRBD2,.,CASSLAPIAGGSNEQFF,TGTGCCAGCAGCTTAGCCCCTATAGCGGGAGGAAGTAATGAGCAGTTCTTC
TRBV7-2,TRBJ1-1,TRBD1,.,CASSFSSGGTEAFF,TGTGCCAGCAGCTTTTCTTCAGGGGGCACTGAAGCTTTCTTT
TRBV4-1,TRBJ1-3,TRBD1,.,CASSEGQGLSGNTIYF,TGCGCCAGCAGCGAGGGACAGGGGTTGTCTGGAAACACCATATATTTT
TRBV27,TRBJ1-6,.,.,CASREGRRNSPLHF,TGTGCCAGCCGAGAAGGGAGACGGAATTCACCCCTCCACTTT
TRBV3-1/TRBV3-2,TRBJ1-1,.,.,CASSQRGGSGTEAFF,TGTGCCAGCAGCCAACGAGGGGGTTCTGGCACTGAAGCTTTCTTT
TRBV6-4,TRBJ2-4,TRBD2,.,CASSKRERAKNIQYF,TGTGCCAGCAGCAAGCGGGAGAGGGCCAAAAACATTCAGTACTTC
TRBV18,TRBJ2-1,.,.,CASSPTRDNEQFF,TGTGCCAGCTCACCTACCCGGGACAATGAGCAGTTCTTC
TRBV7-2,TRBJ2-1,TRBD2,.,CASRLSGRAVDEQFF,TGTGCCAGCAGACTTAGCGGGAGGGCCGTAGATGAGCAGTTCTTC
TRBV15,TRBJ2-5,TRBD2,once,CATSPRLAGETQYF,TGTGCCACCAGCCCCAGACTAGCGGGAGAGACCCAGTACTTC
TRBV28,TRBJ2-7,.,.,CASSLGGSSYEQYF,TGTGCCAGCAGTTTAGGCGGTTCCTCCTACGAGCAGTACTTC
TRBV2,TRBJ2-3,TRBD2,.,CARGTSGSGGTDTQYF,TGTGCCAGGGGGACTAGCGGGAGCGGGGGCACAGATACGCAGTATTTT
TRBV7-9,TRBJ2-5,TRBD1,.,CASSLMGTGEETQYF,TGTGCCAGCAGCCTTATGGGGACAGGGGAAGAGACCCAGTACTTC
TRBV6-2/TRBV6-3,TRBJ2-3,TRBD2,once,CASSPGGLATDTQYF,TGTGCCAGCAGCCCCGGGGGACTAGCCACAGATACGCAGTATTTT
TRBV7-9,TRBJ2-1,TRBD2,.,CASLAGGTSNEQFF,TGTGCCAGCTTAGCGGGAGGGACTTCCAATGAGCAGTTCTTC
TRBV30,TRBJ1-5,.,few,CAWGPLGGGNQPQHF,TGTGCCTGGGGGCCCCTAGGGGGGGGCAATCAGCCCCAGCATTTT
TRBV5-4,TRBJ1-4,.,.,CASSFAPGEKLFF,TGTGCCAGCAGCTTTGCCCCGGGGGAAAAACTGTTTTTT
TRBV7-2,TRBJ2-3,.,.,CASSLGGASTDTQYF,TGTGCCAGCAGCTTGGGGGGGGCTAGCACAGATACGCAGTATTTT
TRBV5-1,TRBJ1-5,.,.,CASSLAPDQPQHF,TGCGCCAGCAGCTTGGCCCCCGATCAGCCCCAGCATTTT
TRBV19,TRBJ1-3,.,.,CASTSTGPVSSIYF,TGTGCCAGTACCTCGACAGGCCCCGTTTCGTCCATATATTTT
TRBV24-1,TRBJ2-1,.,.,CATSDPGTLNNEQFF,TGTGCCACCAGTGATCCCGGGACTCTTAACAATGAGCAGTTCTTC
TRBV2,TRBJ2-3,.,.,CASSEFTTGDTQYF,TGTGCCAGCAGTGAGTTCACTACGGGAGATACGCAGTATTTT
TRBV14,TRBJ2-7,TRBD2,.,CASSHLGTSGIHEQYF,TGTGCCAGCAGCCACCTCGGGACTAGCGGGATCCACGAGCAGTACTTC
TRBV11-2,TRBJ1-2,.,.,CASSSLSIRGSGYTF,TGTGCCAGCAGCTCACTGTCTATTCGGGGATCTGGCTACACCTTC